The 5 T cell receptor beta chains below all came from one sample that was sequenced in a study of T cell changes during pregnancy in multiple sclerosis. This table comes from immunoSEQ multiplex PCR, and its TCRdb copy is limited to in-frame clones, with some not included. The table records around 40,000 clones, nearly 90% of them present only once. The specimen comprised CD4+ T cells from peripheral blood mononuclear cells, sampled in the first trimester of pregnancy. Receptors originate from a female donor with multiple sclerosis, enrolled in a pregnancy study.

The chain recombines TRBV6-5 with TRBJ2-3; D perhaps matches TRBD2 (6 bases). The CDR3 is 14 amino acids. The V and J ends lost 5 bases and 2 bases respectively, with 11 bases between them. Germline CDR1 and CDR2: MNHEY and SVGAGI. CDR3 sequence reads: CASSSSGTTDTQYF. In DNA form, the CDR3 reads TGTGCCAGCAGTAGTAGCGGTACCACAGATACGCAGTATTTT.

This clone was recorded many times. The chain links TRBV6-5 to TRBJ1-5, with 8 bases aligning to TRBD1. The trim removed 0 bases at V and 7 bases at J, leaving 5 bases unmatched. Germline loops: CDR1 MNHEY, CDR2 SVGAGI. The CDR3 covers 15 residues. The CDR3 is CASSYSGTGKQPQHF. Written as DNA, the CDR3 is TGTGCCAGCAGTTACTCCGGGACAGGTAAACAGCCCCAGCATTTT.

The chain carries TRBV6-5 and TRBJ1-5; the match to TRBD1 covers 9 bases. Germline CDR1 reads MNHEY; CDR2 reads SVGAGI. V was clipped by 5 bases and J by 5 bases; unmatched bases: 4. The CDR3 has 14 residues. The CDR3 loop reads CASSGTGNHQPQHF. CDR3 sequence (DNA): TGTGCCAGCAGTGGGACAGGGAATCATCAGCCCCAGCATTTT.

The chain uses TRBV9 and TRBJ2-5, with 11 bases lining up with TRBD1. The CDR3 length is 16 residues. CDR1 is SGDLS, CDR2 YYNGEE, per germline. The J segment lost 4 bases and the V segment lost 0 bases, leaving 5 bases of the junction unmatched. Written as DNA, the CDR3 is TGTGCCAGCAGCGTAGTACGGACAGGGGGCACAGAGACCCAGTACTTC. It translates to CASSVVRTGGTETQYF.

A note on this clone: Other DNA sequences within the sample encode an identical CDR3. This sequence joins TRBV30 and TRBJ1-3; D unclear. This CDR3 contains 13 residues. Trimming took 5 bases from V and 0 from J, leaving 8 bases between them. Germline values: CDR1 GTSNPN, CDR2 SVGIG (reference sequence). The CDR3 is CAWSGSSGNTIYF. DNA of the CDR3: TGTGCCTGGTCGGGATCCTCTGGAAACACCATATATTTT.